The rows below give T cell receptor beta chains drawn from one sample of a study of T cells in Graves' hyperthyroidism and ophthalmopathy. TCRdb called the multiplex PCR reads again in MiXCR, with one record for every CDR3 protein. The sample lists roughly 290,000 distinct CDR3 sequences; more than 10% were seen once. Sample: blood. These receptors all come from a woman younger than 45 with Graves' hyperthyroidism that later progressed to Graves' ophthalmopathy. The CDR3 runs from the conserved cysteine through the conserved F or W. The D gene is left open where the match is weak. Some rows mark clone size as missing; the rest say once, few, many or name a class of expanded clone.

clone size: many
D gene: -
J gene: TRBJ2-7
V gene: TRBV6-2/TRBV6-3
CDR3 protein: CASSYSSETPSYEQYF
CDR3 DNA: TGTGCCAGCAGTTACTCAAGCGAGACACCGTCCTACGAGCAGTACTTC

clone size: -
D gene: TRBD2
J gene: TRBJ2-1
V gene: TRBV6-2/TRBV6-3
CDR3 protein: CASSTASGRARGYYNEQFF
CDR3 DNA: TGTGCCAGCAGTACCGCTAGCGGGAGGGCCCGGGGGTACTACAATGAGCAGTTCTTC

clone size: few
D gene: TRBD2
J gene: TRBJ2-7
V gene: TRBV7-9
CDR3 protein: CASSYGTGGGDEQYF
CDR3 DNA: TGTGCCAGCAGCTACGGGACGGGAGGGGGGGACGAGCAGTACTTC

clone size: many
D gene: -
J gene: TRBJ2-3
V gene: TRBV28
CDR3 protein: CASSSSGGPDTQYF
CDR3 DNA: TGTGCCAGCAGCTCAAGCGGTGGGCCAGATACGCAGTATTTT

clone size: many
D gene: -
J gene: TRBJ1-1
V gene: TRBV18
CDR3 protein: CASSSGVAEAFF
CDR3 DNA: TGTGCCAGCTCTTCGGGGGTCGCTGAAGCTTTCTTT

clone size: -
D gene: -
J gene: TRBJ1-6
V gene: TRBV7-8
CDR3 protein: CASSFLGDLNSPLHF
CDR3 DNA: TGTGCCAGCAGTTTCCTTGGGGATCTCAATTCACCCCTCCACTTT

clone size: many
D gene: -
J gene: TRBJ1-5
V gene: TRBV5-6
CDR3 protein: CASSFQEGRQPQHF
CDR3 DNA: TGTGCCAGCAGCTTCCAGGAAGGGCGGCAGCCCCAGCATTTT

clone size: -
D gene: -
J gene: TRBJ1-3
V gene: TRBV6-1
CDR3 protein: CASSEYPGNTIYF
CDR3 DNA: TGTGCCAGCAGTGAGTACCCGGGAAACACCATATATTTT

clone size: -
D gene: -
J gene: TRBJ2-2
V gene: TRBV20-1
CDR3 protein: CSARDASDPTGELFF
CDR3 DNA: TGCAGTGCTAGAGATGCATCCGACCCGACCGGGGAGCTGTTTTTT

clone size: few
D gene: TRBD1
J gene: TRBJ2-7
V gene: TRBV19
CDR3 protein: CASSIGRGGTYEQYF
CDR3 DNA: TGTGCCAGTAGTATAGGAAGAGGGGGCACCTACGAGCAGTACTTC

clone size: -
D gene: -
J gene: TRBJ2-1
V gene: TRBV27
CDR3 protein: CASSLSGPANNEQFF
CDR3 DNA: TGTGCCAGCAGTTTATCGGGACCAGCGAACAATGAGCAGTTCTTC

clone size: many
D gene: -
J gene: TRBJ2-1
V gene: TRBV28
CDR3 protein: CASSPGARNEQFF
CDR3 DNA: TGTGCCAGCAGTCCCGGGGCGCGCAATGAGCAGTTCTTC

clone size: many
D gene: -
J gene: TRBJ2-5
V gene: TRBV27
CDR3 protein: CASSPTHPQETQYF
CDR3 DNA: TGTGCCAGCAGTCCGACACACCCCCAAGAGACCCAGTACTTC

clone size: many
D gene: -
J gene: TRBJ2-2
V gene: TRBV6-2/TRBV6-3
CDR3 protein: CASTLRGGPTGELFF
CDR3 DNA: TGTGCCAGCACCCTACGAGGGGGGCCCACCGGGGAGCTGTTTTTT

clone size: many
D gene: -
J gene: TRBJ1-5
V gene: TRBV30
CDR3 protein: CAWSVQRGDQPQHF
CDR3 DNA: TGTGCCTGGAGTGTACAACGGGGAGATCAGCCCCAGCATTTT

clone size: many
D gene: -
J gene: TRBJ1-1
V gene: TRBV6-5
CDR3 protein: CASSYVAGAGTEAFF
CDR3 DNA: TGTGCCAGCAGTTACGTCGCAGGGGCGGGCACTGAAGCTTTCTTT

clone size: many
D gene: TRBD1
J gene: TRBJ2-7
V gene: TRBV20-1
CDR3 protein: CSASQGLTNEQYF
CDR3 DNA: TGCAGTGCATCACAGGGGTTGACGAACGAGCAGTACTTC

clone size: many
D gene: -
J gene: TRBJ2-1
V gene: TRBV2
CDR3 protein: CASSEALIASRGEQFF
CDR3 DNA: TGTGCCAGCAGTGAAGCGCTCATAGCTTCTAGGGGTGAGCAGTTCTTC

clone size: many
D gene: -
J gene: TRBJ1-4
V gene: TRBV2
CDR3 protein: CASSENGVSTNEKLFF
CDR3 DNA: TGTGCCAGCAGTGAAAACGGGGTTTCAACTAATGAAAAACTGTTTTTT

clone size: many
D gene: -
J gene: TRBJ1-1
V gene: TRBV6-1
CDR3 protein: CASSPPDGLNTEAFF
CDR3 DNA: TGTGCCAGCAGTCCCCCCGACGGCCTGAACACTGAAGCTTTCTTT

clone size: many
D gene: -
J gene: TRBJ2-1
V gene: TRBV7-2
CDR3 protein: CASSLAAYNEQFF
CDR3 DNA: TGTGCCAGCAGCTTAGCGGCCTACAATGAGCAGTTCTTC

clone size: -
D gene: -
J gene: TRBJ2-1
V gene: TRBV19
CDR3 protein: CASSILYLDTRRNEQFF
CDR3 DNA: TGTGCCAGTAGTATCCTTTACTTGGATACACGTCGGAATGAGCAGTTCTTC

clone size: many
D gene: -
J gene: TRBJ2-7
V gene: TRBV10-1
CDR3 protein: CASNKMGPHEQYF
CDR3 DNA: TGCGCCAGCAATAAAATGGGTCCCCACGAGCAGTACTTC